Sequencing of this T cell receptor (beta chain) was carried out in a study of blood T cell repertoires in COVID-19. About the research overall: Acute and convalescent COVID-19 samples came from the United States, Italy and Spain.

The CDR3 length is 12 residues. Germline CDR1 and CDR2: SNHLY and FYNNEI. Trimming removed 7 bases from V and 1 base from J, with 7 bases in between. Data came from immunoSEQ multiplex PCR; TCRdb stores just in-frame clones and leaves some out. The sample lists more than 350,000 clones, over 75% seen once, with about 9.4% in the top ten. The chain carries TRBV2 and TRBJ1-2; D is ambiguous. The TCR comes from a woman aged 30 to 39 with COVID-19, enrolled during active disease. The sequenced material came from peripheral blood. DNA for the CDR3: TGTGCCAGCAAGCAAGATAACTATGGCTACACCTTC. It encodes CASKQDNYGYTF.